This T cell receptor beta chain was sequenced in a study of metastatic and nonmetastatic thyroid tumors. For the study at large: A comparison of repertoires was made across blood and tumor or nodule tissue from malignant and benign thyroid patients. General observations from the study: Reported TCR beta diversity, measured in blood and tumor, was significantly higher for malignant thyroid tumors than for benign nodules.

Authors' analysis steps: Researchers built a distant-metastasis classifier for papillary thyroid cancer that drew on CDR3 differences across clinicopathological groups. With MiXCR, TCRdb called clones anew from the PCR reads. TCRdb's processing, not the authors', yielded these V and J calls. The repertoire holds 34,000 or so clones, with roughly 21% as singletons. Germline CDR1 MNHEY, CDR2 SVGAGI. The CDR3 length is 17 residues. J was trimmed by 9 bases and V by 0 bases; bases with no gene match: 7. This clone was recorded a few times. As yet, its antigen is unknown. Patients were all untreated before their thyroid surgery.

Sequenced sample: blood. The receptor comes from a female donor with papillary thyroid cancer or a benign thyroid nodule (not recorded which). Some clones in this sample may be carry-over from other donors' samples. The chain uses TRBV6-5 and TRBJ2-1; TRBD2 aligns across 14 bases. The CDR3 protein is CASSYSKRTSGRFEQFF. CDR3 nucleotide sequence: TGTGCCAGCAGTTACTCGAAGAGGACTAGCGGGAGGTTTGAGCAGTTCTTC.